This T cell receptor beta chain was found in a study of T cells in Graves' hyperthyroidism and ophthalmopathy. Out of roughly 10 ml of fresh peripheral blood came the PBMCs. There were TCR beta CDR3 regions amplified from RNA transcripts. The HTBI primer set drove a first-round RT-PCR of the TCR CDR3. TCRdb reprocessed the multiplex PCR reads with MiXCR, giving one entry per CDR3 protein. The profile covers hundreds of thousands of distinct CDR3 sequences, with roughly 15% appearing a single time and approximately 12% taken by the ten largest. Study-level results: Blood held most thyroid clonotypes expanded above 0.001 frequency.

Germline CDR1 reads SEHNR; CDR2 reads FQNEAQ (reference sequence). With V trimmed by 8 bases and J by 2 bases, 8 bases remained unmatched. The length of the CDR3 is 14 residues. This clonotype was counted ten times or more. The antigen is undetermined. The TCR comes from a woman aged 50 to 60 with Graves' ophthalmopathy. The sequenced material came from blood. The J gene is TRBJ1-1, the V gene TRBV7-9; 7 nucleotides agree with TRBD1. As DNA, the CDR3 is TGTGCCAGCGTCCCCGGGACAGCCAACACTGAAGCTTTCTTT. Amino acids: CASVPGTANTEAFF.